What follows describes a single TCR beta chain. Antigen unknown. Germline CDR1 is MNHEY and CDR2 is SMNVEV (reference sequence). CDR3 length equals 11 residues. Trimming removed 8 bases at V and 11 bases at J, with 15 bases between. A 1 in 200,000 to 1 in 1 million T cell depth was the sequencing target. The protocol was immunoSEQ multiplex PCR, while the TCRdb copy is restricted to in-frame clones and leaves out a portion. The sample shows approximately 280,000 clones, more than 70% of them seen only once. The data belong to a study of cytotoxic CD8 clonotypes in ibrutinib-treated CLL. Study-level findings and limits: Elevated clonality accompanied ibrutinib response, with a return toward baseline values at progression. Pretreatment clonality was elevated relative to age-matched healthy donors and paralleled circulating CD8+ T-cell counts.

This chain joins TRBV27 and TRBJ1-1; D is unclear. The sequence derives from a human donor with chronic lymphocytic leukemia. The starting material was PBMCs, obtained at disease progression, from a patient treated with ibrutinib. The CDR3 sequence is CASGYVNGAFF. The CDR3 DNA is TGTGCCAGCGGATACGTCAACGGGGCTTTCTTT.